The present TCR beta chain was sequenced within a study of cytomegalovirus exposure and HLA in healthy donors. The data were produced by immunoSEQ multiplex PCR, yet TCRdb's version contains in-frame clones alone and is incomplete. Among under 200,000 clones, more than 80% were seen once, and the ten largest hold roughly 3%. This clone was seen more than once but under ten times. The antigen is unknown. Study outcomes and limitations: As was reported, the classifier diagnosed cytomegalovirus status with high specificity and sensitivity. TCR beta chains numbering more than 150 were designated cytomegalovirus-associated. A later analysis found first-cohort TCR clusters tended to co-occur in the approximately 120 validation repertoires.

The sequenced sample consisted of PBMCs. The TCR comes from a woman aged 18-35 years in good health and CMV-seropositive.

CDR3 sequence: CASSLLDREDGYTF. In DNA form, the CDR3 reads TGTGCCAGCAGCTTATTGGACAGGGAAGATGGCTACACCTTC. J is TRBJ1-2 and V is TRBV7-9, with 8 bases aligning to TRBD1. Losses at the gene ends were 2 bases for V and 6 bases for J; bases not matched to a gene: 5. CDR1 is SEHNR and CDR2 is FQNEAQ in the germline V gene (reference sequence). The CDR3 is made up of 14 amino acids.